The 16 T cell receptor beta chains below were found in one sample sequenced in a study of cytomegalovirus exposure and HLA in healthy donors. The PCR had 60 Vbeta and 13 Jbeta primers. Repertoires were generated with immunoSEQ multiplex PCR, while TCRdb's copy carries only in-frame clones and drops some. Among approximately 100,000 clones, 64% were seen once, and the ten largest hold roughly 2%. The sample was PBMCs. These receptors were collected from a human donor in good health.

The rearrangement links TRBV5-1 to TRBJ2-2, with TRBD1 as a possible D gene (6 bases). The germline CDR1 and CDR2 sequences are SGHRS and YFSETQ. V lost 7 bases and J 5 bases, leaving 15 bases between the germline ends. The CDR3 spans 14 residues. The CDR3 loop is CASHDTGWTGELFF. The CDR3 bases are TGCGCCAGCCATGACACAGGGTGGACCGGGGAGCTGTTTTTT. Supplemented by reference TRBV5-1 and TRBJ2-2, the full variable domain reads KAGVTQTPRYLIKTRGQQVTLSCSPISGHRSVSWYQQTPGQGLQFLFEYFSETQRNKGNFPGRFSGRQFSNSRSEMNVSTLELGDSALYLCASHDTGWTGELFFGEGSRLTVL.

V and J are TRBV9 and TRBJ2-2; unclear D gene. The germline V and J ends were trimmed by 1 base and 3 bases, with 10 bases remaining between them. CDR1 SGDLS and CDR2 YYNGEE come from the germline V gene. This CDR3 is 15 amino acids long. CDR3 nucleotide sequence: TGTGCCAGCAGCGTATCCCAGTTTTACACCGGGGAGCTGTTTTTT. This sequence encodes CASSVSQFYTGELFF.

This chain links TRBV18 with TRBJ1-6; TRBD1 agrees at 10 bases. The CDR3 runs to 20 residues. Germline V gives CDR1 KGHSH, CDR2 LQKENI. The V and J ends lost 3 bases and 0 bases, in that order; junction bases with no gene match: 11. CDR3 loop: CASSPPRTGGLSSYNSPLHF. In DNA, the CDR3 is TGTGCCAGCTCACCCCCTAGGACAGGGGGTCTCAGCTCCTATAATTCACCCCTCCACTTT.

The V and J genes are TRBV19 and TRBJ1-2; a weak D match, TRBD1 (5 bases). The CDR3 is made up of 10 amino acids. V was pared by 8 bases and J by 8 bases, with 9 bases between. CDR1 is LNHDA and CDR2 is SQIVND in the germline V gene (reference sequence). CDR3 loop: CASSGMGYTF. In DNA, the CDR3 is TGTGCCAGTTCAGGGATGGGCTACACCTTC.

The chain combines TRBV7-2 with TRBJ2-3; TRBD2 matches at 10 bases. V lost 1 base, J lost 2 bases, and 9 bases stayed unmatched. The germline gives CDR1 SGHTA, CDR2 FQGNSA. The CDR3 sequence is 18 residues long. The CDR3 nucleotides read TGTGCCAGCAGCTTAGATGGGGTAGCGGGGGGATTCACAGATACGCAGTATTTT. Its translation: CASSLDGVAGGFTDTQYF.

The chain employs TRBV2 and TRBJ2-5; D might be TRBD2 (6 bases). Trimming took off 8 bases at V and 7 bases at J, with 8 bases between the two ends. Germline assignment: CDR1 SNHLY and CDR2 FYNNEI. The CDR3 has 10 residues. The CDR3 is CASGGGTQYF. CDR3 nucleotides: TGTGCCAGCGGGGGAGGGACCCAGTACTTC. Full variable domain (outside the CDR3, taken from reference TRBV2 and TRBJ2-5): EPEVTQTPSHQVTQMGQEVILRCVPISNHLYFYWYRQILGQKVEFLVSFYNNEISEKSEIFDDQFSVERPDGSNFTLKIRSTKLEDSAMYFCASGGGTQYFGPGTRLLVL.

This chain uses TRBV29-1 with TRBJ2-6; D perhaps matches TRBD1 (6 bases). Trimming left V 6 bases short and J 0 bases short, with 12 bases between. From germline, CDR1 is SQVTM and CDR2 ANQGSEA. The CDR3 totals 15 residues. The DNA for the CDR3 is TGCAGCGTACTGGGGGCAAGCTCTGGGGCCAACGTCCTGACTTTC. It is translated as CSVLGASSGANVLTF.

The sample holds one count of this clone. This rearrangement joins TRBV30 to TRBJ2-7, with a tentative D call TRBD2 (5 bases). The CDR3 runs to 11 residues. Trimming took off 6 bases at V and 4 bases at J, with 10 bases between the two ends. CDR1 and CDR2 (germline): GTSNPN, SVGIG (reference sequence). The CDR3 region has the DNA TGTGCCTGCTCGGGGTTTTACGAGCAGTACTTC. It is translated as CACSGFYEQYF. Looking up the rest from reference TRBV30 and TRBJ2-7 gives the full variable domain: SQTIHQWPATLVQPVGSPLSLECTVEGTSNPNLYWYRQAAGRGLQLLFYSVGIGQISSEVPQNLSASRPQDRQFILSSKKLLLSDSGFYLCACSGFYEQYFGPGTRLTVT.

This clone came up a few times. This CDR3 reads CASSLGDRTGNTIYF. CDR3 coding DNA: TGCGCCAGCAGCTTGGGGGACAGAACTGGAAACACCATATATTTT. The chain employs TRBV5-1 and TRBJ1-3; 7 bases map to TRBD1. Trimming took 0 bases from V and 2 from J; bases not matched to a gene: 2. This CDR3 contains 15 residues. Per the germline V gene, CDR1 is SGHRS and CDR2 is YFSETQ.

This clone came up once. The gene calls are TRBV2 and TRBJ2-3; 7 nucleotides match TRBD1. In germline, CDR1 is SNHLY, CDR2 FYNNEI. V was pared by 5 bases and J by 2 bases, with 4 bases of the junction left unmatched. The CDR3 loop spans 14 amino acids. The CDR3 DNA reads as TGTGCCAGCAGTAGACAGGGCCCCACAGATACGCAGTATTTT. Translated: CASSRQGPTDTQYF.

The CDR3 is CASSQDRGFEAFF. The CDR3, as DNA: TGTGCCAGCAGCCAGGACAGGGGATTTGAAGCTTTCTTT. V is TRBV5-5 and J is TRBJ1-1; 9 bases are shared with TRBD1. The CDR3 covers 13 residues. With V trimmed by 4 bases and J by 7 bases, 5 bases remained unmatched. Per germline, CDR1 SGHKS and CDR2 YYEKEE (reference sequence).

The V gene is TRBV5-5, the J gene TRBJ1-1; possible D gene TRBD1, 6 bases. Germline values: CDR1 SGHKS, CDR2 YYEKEE (reference sequence). The CDR3 is made up of 16 amino acids. Trimming cost V 4 bases and J 3 bases, with 19 bases left between them. Here the CDR3 reads CASSPWAPKGDTEAFF. The CDR3 DNA follows: TGTGCCAGCAGCCCATGGGCCCCCAAGGGGGACACTGAAGCTTTCTTT.

In its sample, this clone was seen a few times. V usage is TRBV11-1 and J usage is TRBJ1-1; tentative D call: TRBD1 (5 bases). Germline V gene data show CDR1 as SGHAT and CDR2 as FQDESV (reference sequence). This CDR3 has 13 residues. V gave up 2 bases and J gave up 5 bases, with 9 bases separating them. The CDR3 DNA sequence: TGTGCCAGCAGCTTATCGACAGAGACTGAAGCTTTCTTT. Its protein product is CASSLSTETEAFF.

This rearrangement joins TRBV5-8 to TRBJ2-3, with 9 bases that match TRBD1. CDR3 length: 16 amino acids. In germline, CDR1 is SGHTS, CDR2 YDEGEE. J gave up 3 bases and V 3 bases, and 8 bases lay outside the gene matches. The CDR3 protein is CASSSPGTGSTDTQYF. In nucleotides, the CDR3 is TGTGCCAGCAGCTCCCCCGGGACAGGGTCGACAGATACGCAGTATTTT. The complete variable domain, with remaining parts taken from reference TRBV5-8 and TRBJ2-3, reads EAGVTQSPTHLIKTRGQQATLRCSPISGHTSVYWYQQALGLGLQFLLWYDEGEERNRGNFPPRFSGRQFPNYSSELNVNALELEDSALYLCASSSPGTGSTDTQYFGPGTRLTVL.

This chain joins TRBV19 and TRBJ1-2; the match to TRBD1 covers 8 bases. V lost 3 bases to trimming and J lost 3 bases; unmatched junction nucleotides: 3. CDR3 length: 14 residues. Germline-derived CDR1 and CDR2 are LNHDA and SQIVND (reference sequence). The chain's CDR3 is CASSIRGQDYGYTF. In DNA, the CDR3 is TGTGCCAGTAGTATCAGGGGGCAGGACTATGGCTACACCTTC.

The rearrangement uses TRBV9 and TRBJ2-1, with D tentatively TRBD2 (7 bases). V lost 4 bases and J 0 bases, leaving 23 bases between the germline ends. CDR1 is SGDLS and CDR2 is YYNGEE in the germline V gene. The CDR3 spans 19 residues. CDR3 in DNA: TGTGCCAGCAGCCAACCAAGGGGGGGCGGAGGGAGCTCCTACAATGAGCAGTTCTTC. Translation: CASSQPRGGGGSSYNEQFF.